Below, 25 T cell receptor beta chains from the same sample are listed, as sequenced in a study of identical twins. TCRdb passed the 5' RACE reads through MiXCR, listing each CDR3 protein once. The data contain 200,000 to 250,000 distinct CDR3 sequences, roughly 13% of them singletons. These same data were also listed under a study on yellow fever vaccine responses in identical twins.

The material sequenced was memory (CD45RO+) T cells sorted from blood. These receptors all come from a woman aged 18-30 years in good health.

V usage is TRBV2 and J usage is TRBJ2-7; 9 bases fit TRBD1. This CDR3 has 13 residues. V lost 6 bases, J lost 9 bases, and 9 bases stayed unmatched. The germline gives CDR1 SNHLY, CDR2 FYNNEI. Here the CDR3 DNA reads TGTGCCAGCAGGGCCGGACAGGGGTTTCGGCAGTACTTC. Its protein product is CASRAGQGFRQYF. The whole variable domain, filled in from reference TRBV2 and TRBJ2-7, reads EPEVTQTPSHQVTQMGQEVILRCVPISNHLYFYWYRQILGQKVEFLVSFYNNEISEKSEIFDDQFSVERPDGSNFTLKIRSTKLEDSAMYFCASRAGQGFRQYFGPGTRLTVT.

In this sample, this clonotype turned up a few times. The rearrangement joins TRBV27 to TRBJ1-5, with D possibly TRBD1 on 5 matching bases. This CDR3 spans 15 amino acids. From germline, CDR1 is MNHEY and CDR2 SMNVEV (reference sequence). V was clipped by 3 bases and J by 7 bases, with 16 bases between them. CDR3 sequence (DNA): TGTGCCAGCAGTTTCTCTGGCAGGGTAGAACAGCCCCAGCATTTT. It specifies CASSFSGRVEQPQHF.

This clonotype was recorded a few times. The V call is TRBV18, the J call TRBJ1-1; possible D gene TRBD1, 6 bases. CDR3 size: 14 residues. Germline values: CDR1 KGHSH, CDR2 LQKENI. V was clipped by 1 base and J by 3 bases, with 9 bases between them. The CDR3 nucleotides read TGTGCCAGCTCACCACGGGCAGGGGACACTGAAGCTTTCTTT. Its translation: CASSPRAGDTEAFF.

This clonotype has a count of ten or more. V gene TRBV12-3 or TRBV12-4 combines with J gene TRBJ2-7, with a weak D call TRBD1 (5 bases). This CDR3 is built from 13 residues. The V gene lost 7 bases and the J gene lost 4 bases, with 14 bases spanning the gap. Written as DNA, the CDR3 is TGTGCCAGCAACGCGGCGAAGGGGTACGAGCAGTACTTC. It specifies CASNAAKGYEQYF.

The chain combines TRBV7-9 with TRBJ1-2, with D perhaps matching TRBD1 (5 bases). Germline CDR1 is SEHNR and CDR2 is FQNEAQ (reference sequence). This CDR3 contains 15 residues. Trimming cost V 0 bases and J 8 bases, with 16 bases left between them. The CDR3 DNA reads as TGTGCCAGCAGCTTAGCGTCGACAGTCGGGGGAGGCTACACCTTC. It codes for CASSLASTVGGGYTF.

This clonotype was seen many times. V and J are TRBV3-1 and TRBJ2-1, with D uncertain. Looked up from germline, CDR1 is LGHDT and CDR2 is YNNKEL (reference sequence). Between the trimmed V and J ends, which lost 5 bases and 5 bases, there was a span of 7 bases. The CDR3 contains 12 residues. This CDR3 is CASSTTDNEQFF. In nucleotides, the CDR3 is TGTGCCAGCAGCACGACGGACAATGAGCAGTTCTTC.

This clonotype was seen a few times. The chain is built from TRBV19 and TRBJ2-1; tentatively, D is TRBD1 (5 bases). Trimming shortened V by 7 bases and J by 6 bases, and 19 bases separated the two germline ends. The CDR3 loop spans 15 amino acids. Germline CDR1 and CDR2: LNHDA and SQIVND (reference sequence). CDR3 region: CASTMGQATFNEQFF. The CDR3 region has the DNA TGTGCCAGTACCATGGGGCAAGCAACTTTCAATGAGCAGTTCTTC.

The rearrangement uses TRBV4-2 and TRBJ2-4; a weak D match, TRBD2 (5 bases). Trimming pared 0 bases from V and 4 bases from J, leaving 13 bases between. Germline assignment: CDR1 LGHNA and CDR2 YNFKEQ. The length of the CDR3 is 16 residues. The CDR3 bases are TGTGCCAGCAGCCAAGATCACAGCGGAGTGAAAAACATTCAGTACTTC. Translation gives CASSQDHSGVKNIQYF.

The chain links TRBV29-1 to TRBJ2-7, with no clear D. This CDR3 has 12 amino acids. In germline, CDR1 is SQVTM, CDR2 ANQGSEA. V lost 7 bases to trimming and J lost 2 bases, with 12 bases between them. The chain's CDR3 is CSGLDGTYEQYF. DNA of the CDR3: TGCAGCGGCTTAGATGGGACCTACGAGCAGTACTTC.

V usage is TRBV6-1 and J usage is TRBJ2-7; tentatively, D is TRBD1 (5 bases). Germline values: CDR1 MNHNS, CDR2 SASEGT. V was pared by 6 bases and J by 5 bases, with 14 bases between. The CDR3 sequence is 13 residues long. The CDR3 here is CASRPSGFHEQYF. CDR3 DNA: TGTGCCAGCAGACCTTCAGGGTTCCACGAGCAGTACTTC.

This clonotype was seen a few times. The chain links TRBV11-2 to TRBJ2-1; TRBD2 aligns across 8 bases. The CDR3 is 20 residues long. V was pared by 1 base and J by 2 bases, with 16 bases of the junction left unmatched. CDR1 is SGHAT, CDR2 FQNNGV, per germline. The CDR3 region is CASSLGGAGVGVLTYNEQFF. The CDR3 DNA sequence: TGTGCCAGCAGCTTAGGGGGAGCGGGAGTTGGGGTTTTGACCTACAATGAGCAGTTCTTC.

The chain couples TRBV20-1 to TRBJ2-7; D is unclear. CDR1 is DFQATT, CDR2 SNEGSKA, per germline (reference sequence). V lost 6 bases and J lost 1, with 16 bases in between. The CDR3 sequence is 14 residues long. The CDR3 region is CSAHRVAGSYEQYF. Here the CDR3 DNA reads TGCAGTGCCCACCGGGTGGCAGGTTCCTACGAGCAGTACTTC.

J is TRBJ2-2 and V is TRBV29-1; the D is unclear. The germline gives CDR1 SQVTM, CDR2 ANQGSEA. The CDR3 length is 14 residues. Trimming pared 5 bases from V and 0 bases from J, leaving 10 bases between. In DNA form, the CDR3 reads TGCAGCGTTTATAGCAGATCGAACACCGGGGAGCTGTTTTTT. Protein: CSVYSRSNTGELFF.

This clonotype was counted between two and nine times. The chain joins TRBV14 to TRBJ2-7; TRBD2 matches at 8 bases. The CDR3 sequence is 15 residues long. Trimming took 5 bases from V and 0 from J; bases not matched to a gene: 6. Germline V gives CDR1 SGHDN, CDR2 FVKESK. The CDR3 DNA reads as TGTGCCAGCAGCTGGAGCGGGAGTGCCTCCTACGAGCAGTACTTC. Its protein is CASSWSGSASYEQYF.

V gene TRBV5-1 combines with J gene TRBJ2-5, with 10 bases aligning to TRBD2. Trimming removed 4 bases from V and 2 bases from J; junction bases left unmatched: 8. This CDR3 is 16 amino acids long. Germline loops: CDR1 SGHRS, CDR2 YFSETQ. DNA of the CDR3: TGCGCCAGCAGCCCAGGGACTAGCGAGCTTCAAGAGACCCAGTACTTC. Its protein product is CASSPGTSELQETQYF.

This clonotype has only a few counts. J is TRBJ2-7 and V is TRBV6-1, with 7 nucleotides matching TRBD1. This CDR3 is 13 amino acids long. CDR1 and CDR2 (germline): MNHNS, SASEGT. V dropped 5 bases and J dropped 9; count of bases not matched to a gene: 10. CDR3 protein: CASSQGTAVGQYF. DNA of the CDR3: TGTGCCAGCAGTCAGGGGACAGCAGTAGGGCAGTACTTC.

The genes are TRBV7-9 and TRBJ2-7; maybe TRBD2 (5 bases). The CDR3 extends over 15 amino acids. The germline gives CDR1 SEHNR, CDR2 FQNEAQ (reference sequence). V lost 6 bases, J lost 4 bases, and 19 bases lay in between. The CDR3 sequence: CASSSLGIKAYEQYF. The CDR3 coding sequence is TGTGCCAGCAGTTCTCTCGGGATTAAGGCGTACGAGCAGTACTTC.

A few counts support this clonotype. The chain carries TRBV6-2 or TRBV6-3 and TRBJ1-1; no clear D gene. V was clipped by 11 bases and J by 1 base, with 11 bases between them. CDR1 and CDR2 from the germline V gene are MNHEY and SVGEGT. The CDR3 runs 12 residues. The CDR3 loop reads CACEDPNTEAFF. The CDR3 DNA reads TGTGCCTGCGAGGACCCGAACACTGAAGCTTTCTTT.

This clonotype was seen repeatedly, ten times or more. The chain links TRBV2 to TRBJ2-1; possibly TRBD1 for D (5 bases). This CDR3 comprises 14 residues. Germline values: CDR1 SNHLY, CDR2 FYNNEI. The V end lost 7 bases, the J end lost 7 bases, and 17 bases lay between the germline ends. The CDR3, as DNA: TGTGCCAGCAACGGGCAGGGAACGAGGAATGAGCAGTTCTTC. Protein: CASNGQGTRNEQFF.

This clonotype was picked up many times. The J gene is TRBJ2-3, the V gene TRBV29-1, with a tentative D call TRBD2 (6 bases). The CDR3 runs to 12 residues. V shed 7 bases and J shed 4 bases, with 12 bases lying between them. Germline lookup yields CDR1 SQVTM and CDR2 ANQGSEA. CDR3 amino acids: CSETTSADTQYF. The CDR3 region has the DNA TGCAGCGAGACGACTAGTGCAGATACGCAGTATTTT.

This chain connects TRBV18 to TRBJ2-3; 7 bases match TRBD1. The CDR3 totals 17 residues. J lost 1 base, V lost 3 bases, and 10 bases had no gene match. Germline values: CDR1 KGHSH, CDR2 LQKENI. CDR3 nucleotides: TGTGCCAGCTCACCTACGGGACAGCTGACTGGCACAGATACGCAGTATTTT. The encoded protein is CASSPTGQLTGTDTQYF.

This clonotype was recorded many times. The V call is TRBV27, the J call TRBJ2-1, with 7 bases matching TRBD1. Per the germline V gene, CDR1 is MNHEY and CDR2 is SMNVEV (reference sequence). V shed 8 bases and J 3 bases; nucleotides not matched to a gene: 4. The CDR3 has 13 amino acids. The CDR3 DNA is TGTGCCAGCCGTAGGGGGCGCTACAATGAGCAGTTCTTC. The encoded protein is CASRRGRYNEQFF.

The gene calls are TRBV7-3 and TRBJ2-5; no clear D. V gave up 5 bases and J gave up 9 bases, with 13 bases separating them. This CDR3 has 12 residues. CDR1 and CDR2 from the germline V gene are SGHTA and FQGTGA. The CDR3 here is CASSLETGPQYF. The CDR3 DNA reads as TGTGCCAGCAGCCTCGAGACCGGTCCCCAGTACTTC.

This clonotype came up a few times. The rearrangement uses TRBV9 and TRBJ2-7; D may be TRBD1 or TRBD2 (5 bases each). Germline V gene lookup returns CDR1 SGDLS and CDR2 YYNGEE. V lost 4 bases, J lost 2 bases, and 16 bases lay in between. This CDR3 spans 15 amino acids. The CDR3 nucleotides read TGTGCCAGCAGCTCCTGGGACCGTCCCCCCTACGAGCAGTACTTC. It is translated as CASSSWDRPPYEQYF.

In its sample, this clonotype was seen a few times. V is TRBV7-9 and J is TRBJ2-7; 8 nucleotides align to TRBD1. CDR1 is SEHNR, CDR2 FQNEAQ, per germline (reference sequence). V shed 3 bases and J 6 bases; nucleotides not matched to a gene: 4. CDR3 length equals 13 residues. The CDR3 DNA is TGTGCCAGCAGCTTGACAGGGGTTGGCGAGCAGTACTTC. Protein: CASSLTGVGEQYF. The variable domain in full, completed from reference TRBV7-9 and TRBJ2-7, reads DTGVSQNPRHKITKRGQNVTFRCDPISEHNRLYWYRQTLGQGPEFLTYFQNEAQLEKSRLLSDRFSAERPKGSFSTLEIQRTEQGDSAMYLCASSLTGVGEQYFGPGTRLTVT.